The next 13 T cell receptor beta chains were all read from a single sample in a study of CXCR3-negative and CXCR3-positive naive CD8 T cells. Study results and caveats: TRB CDR3s were more hydrophobic in CXCR3-positive than in CXCR3-negative naive cells.

cDNA libraries for TRB were generated by 5' RACE incorporating UMI labels. TCRdb re-called the 5' RACE reads and shows each CDR3 protein once, DNA omitted. The ten top clones account for 0.35% to 0.4%, within a sample of about 120,000 distinct CDR3 sequences. Their antigens remain unidentified. What was sequenced was naive CXCR3+ CD8+ T cells from blood. Subset here: CD45RO-CCR7+CD27+CD95- naive CD8+ T cells expressing CXCR3 (TNR3+). The receptor set was obtained from a human donor in good health. Some clones in this sample may be carry-over from other donors' samples.

The chain combines TRBV19 with TRBJ2-2. The CDR3 has 11 amino acids. Germline V lookup: CDR1 LNHDA, CDR2 SQIVND (reference sequence). The CDR3 sequence is CASSFTGELFF.

This chain links TRBV5-1 with TRBJ2-7; TCRdb lists TRBD1, though no DNA is available to test this call. The CDR3 totals 15 residues. Germline V gene sequence: CDR1 SGHRS, CDR2 YFSETQ. This CDR3 is CASSVTGQALYEQYF.

This chain connects TRBV19 to TRBJ2-1; the D call from TCRdb, TRBD1, cannot be confirmed without DNA. The CDR3 has 11 residues. The germline gives CDR1 LNHDA, CDR2 SQIVND (reference sequence). This chain's CDR3 is CASMGGNEQFF.

The V call is TRBV7-8, the J call TRBJ2-1; the TCRdb D gene call, TRBD2, has no DNA to confirm it. Germline loops: CDR1 SGHVS, CDR2 FQNEAQ. This CDR3 contains 20 residues. The CDR3 is CASSLAPGLAGSVLNNEQFF. Drawing the rest from reference TRBV7-8 and TRBJ2-1, the complete variable domain is GAGVSQSPRYKVAKRGQDVALRCDPISGHVSLFWYQQALGQGPEFLTYFQNEAQLDKSGLPSDRFFAERPEGSVSTLKIQRTQQEDSAVYLCASSLAPGLAGSVLNNEQFFGPGTRLTVL.

V gene TRBV6-6 combines with J gene TRBJ1-4. The germline CDR1 and CDR2 sequences are MNHNY and SVGAGI (reference sequence). The CDR3 runs to 13 residues. CDR3 residues: CASKGATNEKLFF.

The genes are TRBV3-1 and TRBJ2-7; TCRdb picks TRBD1, but there is no DNA to check that call. CDR3 length: 14 residues. The germline V gene encodes CDR1 LGHDT and CDR2 YNNKEL (reference sequence). The CDR3 is CASSAGQPSYEQYF.

This sequence joins TRBV3-1 and TRBJ2-5; with no DNA, the TCRdb D assignment of TRBD2 cannot be verified. This CDR3 contains 15 residues. The germline V gene encodes CDR1 LGHDT and CDR2 YNNKEL (reference sequence). The CDR3 reads CASSQLAGALETQYF.

The rearrangement joins TRBV10-2 to TRBJ2-1. Germline V lookup: CDR1 WSHSY, CDR2 SAAADI. This CDR3 is 14 amino acids long. CDR3 sequence reads: CASHQAHSCNEQFF.

The chain has TRBV28 and TRBJ2-2; TCRdb reports TRBD2, a call that lacks DNA to check it against. CDR1 and CDR2 from the germline V gene are MDHEN and SYDVKM. This CDR3 has 16 amino acids. The CDR3 sequence is CASSLNIAGNTGELFF.

The V gene is TRBV5-1, the J gene TRBJ2-4; TCRdb returns TRBD1, unconfirmable since there is no DNA. Looked up from germline, CDR1 is SGHRS and CDR2 is YFSETQ. There are 16 residues in the CDR3. CDR3 loop: CASRFPRDMVKNIQYF.

The chain has TRBV15 and TRBJ2-1. This CDR3 has 13 residues. Looked up from germline, CDR1 is LNHNV and CDR2 is YYDKDF (reference sequence). The chain's CDR3 is CATSPHRYNEQFF.

The chain combines TRBV5-6 with TRBJ2-3; TCRdb indicates TRBD1, and absent DNA this call remains unverified. The CDR3 covers 16 residues. The germline gives CDR1 SGHDT, CDR2 YYEEEE. This CDR3 reads CASSLGGPTGTDTQYF.

The rearrangement joins TRBV7-9 to TRBJ1-4; the D call of TRBD1 rests on TCRdb alone, since no DNA is present to check it. The CDR3 is made up of 14 amino acids. The germline gives CDR1 SEHNR, CDR2 FQNEAQ (reference sequence). The CDR3 here is CASSATALNEKLFF. The full variable domain, its missing parts supplied by reference TRBV7-9 and TRBJ1-4, is DTGVSQNPRHKITKRGQNVTFRCDPISEHNRLYWYRQTLGQGPEFLTYFQNEAQLEKSRLLSDRFSAERPKGSFSTLEIQRTEQGDSAMYLCASSATALNEKLFFGSGTQLSVL.